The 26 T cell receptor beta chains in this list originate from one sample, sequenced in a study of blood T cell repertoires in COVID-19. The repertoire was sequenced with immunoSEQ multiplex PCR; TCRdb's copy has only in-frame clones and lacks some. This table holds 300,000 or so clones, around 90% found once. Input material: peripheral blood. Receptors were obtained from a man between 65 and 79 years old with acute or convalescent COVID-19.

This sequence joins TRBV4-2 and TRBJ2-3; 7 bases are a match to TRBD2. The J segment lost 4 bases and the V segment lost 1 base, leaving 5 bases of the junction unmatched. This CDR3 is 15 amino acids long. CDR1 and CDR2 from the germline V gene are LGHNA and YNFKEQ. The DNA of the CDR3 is TGTGCCAGCAGCCAAGGCGGCGGGAGCGCAGATACGCAGTATTTT. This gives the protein CASSQGGGSADTQYF.

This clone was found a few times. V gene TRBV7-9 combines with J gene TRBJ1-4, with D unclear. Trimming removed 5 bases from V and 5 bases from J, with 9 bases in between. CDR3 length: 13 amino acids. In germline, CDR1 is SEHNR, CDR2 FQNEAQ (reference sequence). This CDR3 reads CASSPGGNEKLFF. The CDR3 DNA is TGTGCCAGCAGCCCGGGAGGGAATGAAAAACTGTTTTTT.

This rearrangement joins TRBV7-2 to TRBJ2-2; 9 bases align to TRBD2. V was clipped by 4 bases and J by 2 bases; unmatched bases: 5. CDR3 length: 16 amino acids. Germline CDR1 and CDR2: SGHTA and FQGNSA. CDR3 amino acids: CASSSRRGGNTGELFF. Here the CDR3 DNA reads TGTGCCAGCAGCTCTCGGCGGGGGGGTAACACCGGGGAGCTGTTTTTT.

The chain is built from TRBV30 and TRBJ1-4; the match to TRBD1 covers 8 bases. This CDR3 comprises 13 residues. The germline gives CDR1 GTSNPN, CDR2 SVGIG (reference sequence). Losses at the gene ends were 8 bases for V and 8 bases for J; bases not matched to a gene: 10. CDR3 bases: TGTGCCGTCAGACAGGGGAATTGGGAAAAACTGTTTTTT. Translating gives CAVRQGNWEKLFF. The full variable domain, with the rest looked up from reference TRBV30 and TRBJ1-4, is SQTIHQWPATLVQPVGSPLSLECTVEGTSNPNLYWYRQAAGRGLQLLFYSVGIGQISSEVPQNLSASRPQDRQFILSSKKLLLSDSGFYLCAVRQGNWEKLFFGSGTQLSVL.

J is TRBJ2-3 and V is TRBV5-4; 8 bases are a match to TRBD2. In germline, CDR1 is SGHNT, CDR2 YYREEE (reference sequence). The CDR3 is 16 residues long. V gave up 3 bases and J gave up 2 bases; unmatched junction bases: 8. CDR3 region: CASSSGTSRVTDTQYF. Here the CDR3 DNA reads TGTGCCAGCAGCTCCGGGACTAGTCGGGTCACAGATACGCAGTATTTT. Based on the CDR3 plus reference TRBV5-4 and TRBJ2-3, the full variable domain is ETGVTQSPTHLIKTRGQQVTLRCSSQSGHNTVSWYQQALGQGPQFIFQYYREEENGRGNFPPRFSGLQFPNYSSELNVNALELDDSALYLCASSSGTSRVTDTQYFGPGTRLTVL.

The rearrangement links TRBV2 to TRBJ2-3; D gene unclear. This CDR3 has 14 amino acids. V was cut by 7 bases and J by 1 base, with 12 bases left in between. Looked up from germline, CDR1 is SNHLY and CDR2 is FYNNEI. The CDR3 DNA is TGTGCCAGCAAGACGGAGATTCGCACAGATACGCAGTATTTT. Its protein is CASKTEIRTDTQYF.

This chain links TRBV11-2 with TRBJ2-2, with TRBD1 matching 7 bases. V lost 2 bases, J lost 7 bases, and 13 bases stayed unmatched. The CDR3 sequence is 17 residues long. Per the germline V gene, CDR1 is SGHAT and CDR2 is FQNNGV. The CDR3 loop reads CASSLYRGHERNGELFF. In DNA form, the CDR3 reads TGTGCCAGCAGCTTATACAGGGGCCACGAGAGGAACGGGGAGCTGTTTTTT. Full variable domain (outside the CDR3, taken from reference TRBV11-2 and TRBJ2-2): EAGVAQSPRYKIIEKRQSVAFWCNPISGHATLYWYQQILGQGPKLLIQFQNNGVVDDSQLPKDRFSAERLKGVDSTLKIQPAKLEDSAVYLCASSLYRGHERNGELFFGEGSRLTVL.

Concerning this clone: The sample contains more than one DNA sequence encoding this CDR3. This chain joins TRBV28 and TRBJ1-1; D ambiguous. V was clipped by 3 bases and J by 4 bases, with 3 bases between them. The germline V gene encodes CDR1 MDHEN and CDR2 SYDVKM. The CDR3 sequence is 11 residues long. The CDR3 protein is CASSLSTEAFF. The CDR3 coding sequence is TGTGCCAGCAGTTTGAGCACTGAAGCTTTCTTT.

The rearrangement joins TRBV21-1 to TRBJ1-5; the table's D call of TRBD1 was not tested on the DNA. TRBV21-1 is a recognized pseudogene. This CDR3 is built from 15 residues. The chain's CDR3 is CASSPQDRSNQPQHF. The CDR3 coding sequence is TGTGCCAGCAGCCCTCAGGACAGATCAAATCAGCCCCAGCATTTT.

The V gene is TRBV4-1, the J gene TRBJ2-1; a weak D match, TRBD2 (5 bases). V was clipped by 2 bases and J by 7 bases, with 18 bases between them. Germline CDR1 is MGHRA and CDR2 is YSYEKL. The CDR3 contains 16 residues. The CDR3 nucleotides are TGCGCCAGCAGCCAAAACCCCGAATTAGCGAAGAATGAGCAGTTCTTC. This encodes CASSQNPELAKNEQFF.

The CDR3 DNA reads TGTGCCAGCAGTTTCCCCAGGGACAGGGGAAATTCACCCCTCCACTTT. Its translation is CASSFPRDRGNSPLHF. The chain couples TRBV28 to TRBJ1-6; TRBD1 agrees at 10 bases. The germline gives CDR1 MDHEN, CDR2 SYDVKM. The ends lost 3 bases at V and 7 bases at J; junction bases unmatched: 6. The CDR3 spans 16 residues.

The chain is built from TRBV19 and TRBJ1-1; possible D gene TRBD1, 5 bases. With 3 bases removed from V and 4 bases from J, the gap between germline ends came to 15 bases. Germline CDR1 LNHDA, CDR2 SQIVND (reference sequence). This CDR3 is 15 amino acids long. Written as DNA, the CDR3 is TGTGCCAGTAGTATCCGTCCTCGGGGGGGCACTGAAGCTTTCTTT. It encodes CASSIRPRGGTEAFF.

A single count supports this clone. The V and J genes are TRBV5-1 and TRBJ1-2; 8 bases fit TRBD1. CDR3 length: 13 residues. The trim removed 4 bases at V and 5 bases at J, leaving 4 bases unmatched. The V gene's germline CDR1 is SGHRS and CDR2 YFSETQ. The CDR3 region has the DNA TGCGCCAGCAGCCCGGGACAGGTTTATGGCTACACCTTC. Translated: CASSPGQVYGYTF.

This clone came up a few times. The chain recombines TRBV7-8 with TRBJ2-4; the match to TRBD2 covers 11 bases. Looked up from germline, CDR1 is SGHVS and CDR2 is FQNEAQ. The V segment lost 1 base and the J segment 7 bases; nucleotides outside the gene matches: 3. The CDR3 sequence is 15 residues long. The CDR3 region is CASSLEASGRNIQYF. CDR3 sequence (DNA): TGTGCCAGCAGCTTAGAGGCTAGCGGGAGGAACATTCAGTACTTC.

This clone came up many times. In DNA form, the CDR3 reads TGTGCCAGCAGCAAAGAGACGCGCCCGACAGGGGATTCACCCCTCCACTTT. Its protein is CASSKETRPTGDSPLHF. This rearrangement joins TRBV21-1 to TRBJ1-6; TRBD1 is the table's D call and was not checked against the DNA. TRBV21-1 is a recognized pseudogene. The CDR3 runs to 17 residues.

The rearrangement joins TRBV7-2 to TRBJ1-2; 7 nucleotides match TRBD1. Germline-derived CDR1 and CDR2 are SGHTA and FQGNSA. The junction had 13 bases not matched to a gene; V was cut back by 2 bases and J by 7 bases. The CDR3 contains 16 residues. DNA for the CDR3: TGTGCCAGCAGCTTATGGTTGGACAGGCTAAAAAGTGGCTACACCTTC. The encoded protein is CASSLWLDRLKSGYTF.

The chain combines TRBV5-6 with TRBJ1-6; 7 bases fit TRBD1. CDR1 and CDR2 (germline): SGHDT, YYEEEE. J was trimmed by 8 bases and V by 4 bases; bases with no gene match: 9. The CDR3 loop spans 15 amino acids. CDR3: CASSRWVRGYSPLHF. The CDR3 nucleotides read TGTGCCAGCAGCCGATGGGTCAGGGGGTATTCACCCCTCCACTTT.

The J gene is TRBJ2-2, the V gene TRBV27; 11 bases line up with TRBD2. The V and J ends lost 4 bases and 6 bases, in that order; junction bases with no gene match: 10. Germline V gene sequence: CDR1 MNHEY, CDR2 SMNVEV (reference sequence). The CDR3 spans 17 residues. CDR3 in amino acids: CASSSPLAGGRPGELFF. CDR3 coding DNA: TGTGCCAGCAGTTCTCCTCTAGCGGGAGGTAGACCCGGGGAGCTGTTTTTT.

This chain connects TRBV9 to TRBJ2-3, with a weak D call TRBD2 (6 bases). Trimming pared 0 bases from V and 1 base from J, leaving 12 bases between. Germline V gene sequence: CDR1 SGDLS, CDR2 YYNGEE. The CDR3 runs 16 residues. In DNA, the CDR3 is TGTGCCAGCAGCGTAGATCTAGCGCCGGGCACAGATACGCAGTATTTT. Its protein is CASSVDLAPGTDTQYF.

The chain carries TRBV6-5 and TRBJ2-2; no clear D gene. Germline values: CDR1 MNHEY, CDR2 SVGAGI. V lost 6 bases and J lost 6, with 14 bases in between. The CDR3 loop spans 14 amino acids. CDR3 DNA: TGTGCCAGCAGACCCACTATCGCCGCCGGGGAGCTGTTTTTT. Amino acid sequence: CASRPTIAAGELFF.

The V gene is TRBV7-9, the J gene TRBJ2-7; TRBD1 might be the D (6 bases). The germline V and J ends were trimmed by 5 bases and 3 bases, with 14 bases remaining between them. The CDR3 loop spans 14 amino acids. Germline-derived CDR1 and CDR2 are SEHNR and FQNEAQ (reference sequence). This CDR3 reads CASSPQTGIYEQYF. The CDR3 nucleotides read TGTGCCAGCAGCCCCCAGACAGGCATCTACGAGCAGTACTTC. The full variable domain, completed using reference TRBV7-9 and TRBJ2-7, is DTGVSQNPRHKITKRGQNVTFRCDPISEHNRLYWYRQTLGQGPEFLTYFQNEAQLEKSRLLSDRFSAERPKGSFSTLEIQRTEQGDSAMYLCASSPQTGIYEQYFGPGTRLTVT.

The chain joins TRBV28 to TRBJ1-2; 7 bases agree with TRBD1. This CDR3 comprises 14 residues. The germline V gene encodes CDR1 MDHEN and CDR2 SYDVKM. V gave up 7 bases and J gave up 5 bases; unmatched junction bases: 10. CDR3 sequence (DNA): TGTGCCAGCACCGAGGGGACAGACCTTTATGGCTACACCTTC. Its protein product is CASTEGTDLYGYTF.

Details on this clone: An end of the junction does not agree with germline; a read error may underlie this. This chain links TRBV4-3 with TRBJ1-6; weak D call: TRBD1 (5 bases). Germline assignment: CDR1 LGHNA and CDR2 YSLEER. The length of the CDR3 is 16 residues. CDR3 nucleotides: TGCGCCAGCAGCCAAGATCGACGGAAAGGGGATTCCCCCCTCCACTTT. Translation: CASSQDRRKGDSPLHF.

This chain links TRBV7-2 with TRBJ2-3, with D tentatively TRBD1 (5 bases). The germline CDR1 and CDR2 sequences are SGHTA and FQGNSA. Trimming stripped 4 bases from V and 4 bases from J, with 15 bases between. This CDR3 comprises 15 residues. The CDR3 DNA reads TGTGCCAGCAGCTCCCGAGCTCAGGGCCCAGATACGCAGTATTTT. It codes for CASSSRAQGPDTQYF.

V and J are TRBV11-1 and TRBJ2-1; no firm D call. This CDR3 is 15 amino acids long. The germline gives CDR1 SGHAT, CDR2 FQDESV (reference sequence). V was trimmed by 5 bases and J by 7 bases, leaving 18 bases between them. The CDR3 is CASSLLYKRSNEQFF. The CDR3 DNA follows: TGTGCCAGCAGCCTACTATACAAAAGGAGTAATGAGCAGTTCTTC.

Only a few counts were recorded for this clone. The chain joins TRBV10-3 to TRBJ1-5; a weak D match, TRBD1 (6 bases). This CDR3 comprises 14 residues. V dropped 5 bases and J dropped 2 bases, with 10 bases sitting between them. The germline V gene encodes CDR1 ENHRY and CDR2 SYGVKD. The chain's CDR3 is CAISSNRGNQPQHF. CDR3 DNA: TGTGCCATCAGTAGCAACAGGGGCAATCAGCCCCAGCATTTT.